This is a list of T cell receptor beta chains from one sample in a study of blood T cell repertoires in COVID-19. Data came from immunoSEQ multiplex PCR; TCRdb stores just in-frame clones and leaves some out. This sample has over 60,000 clones; around 76% occur once, and the top ten carry approximately 19%. The sequencing sample was made of peripheral blood. All receptors come from a human donor in a cohort sampled during active COVID-19. Both conserved end residues are part of each CDR3. D genes are given only for firm matches. Size tells how often a clone was seen (once, few, many) or the class of an expanded clone, and some rows leave it out.

j_call: TRBJ2-2; v_call: TRBV27; d_call: -; clone_size: -; cdr3_nt: TGTGCCAGCAGTTTAATTAGGACAGCTTTACCGGGGACCGGGGAGCTGTTTTTT; cdr3_aa: CASSLIRTALPGTGELFF
j_call: TRBJ2-1; v_call: TRBV10-3; d_call: TRBD1; clone_size: few; cdr3_nt: TGTGCCATTTCTTACTCAGGGGGCCTTGGGGACAATGAGCAGTTCTTC; cdr3_aa: CAISYSGGLGDNEQFF
j_call: TRBJ1-1; v_call: TRBV7-8; d_call: -; clone_size: few; cdr3_nt: TGTGCCAGCAGCCGTAGTAACACTGAAGCTTTCTTT; cdr3_aa: CASSRSNTEAFF
j_call: TRBJ1-1; v_call: TRBV10-3; d_call: TRBD1; clone_size: once; cdr3_nt: TGTGCCATCAGTGAGCCAGGGGGAAGAGGGACTGAAGCTTTCTTT; cdr3_aa: CAISEPGGRGTEAFF
j_call: TRBJ1-4; v_call: TRBV5-8; d_call: TRBD1; clone_size: once; cdr3_nt: TGTGCCAGCAGCTTGGCTGGACAGGCGGGGGAAAAACTGTTTTTT; cdr3_aa: CASSLAGQAGEKLFF
j_call: TRBJ1-2; v_call: TRBV6-5; d_call: -; clone_size: -; cdr3_nt: TGTGCCAGCAGTTACTCGATCGGGGGGGGCTATGGCTACACCTTC; cdr3_aa: CASSYSIGGGYGYTF
j_call: TRBJ2-1; v_call: TRBV5-6; d_call: -; clone_size: -; cdr3_nt: TGTGCCAGCAGCTTCCCGGGGGAGAGCTCCTACAATGAGCAGTTCTTC; cdr3_aa: CASSFPGESSYNEQFF
j_call: TRBJ1-4; v_call: TRBV30; d_call: TRBD1; clone_size: few; cdr3_nt: TGTGCCTGGAGTCCGGGACAGGGATTGGAAAAACTGTTTTTT; cdr3_aa: CAWSPGQGLEKLFF
j_call: TRBJ2-7; v_call: TRBV6-1; d_call: TRBD1; clone_size: -; cdr3_nt: TGTGCCAGCAGTGAAATCGGACAGGGTAGTTACGAGCAGTACTTC; cdr3_aa: CASSEIGQGSYEQYF
j_call: TRBJ1-1; v_call: TRBV6-5; d_call: -; clone_size: -; cdr3_nt: TGTGCCAGCAGAATGACGGGGAACACTGAAGCTTTCTTT; cdr3_aa: CASRMTGNTEAFF
j_call: TRBJ1-6; v_call: TRBV7-6; d_call: -; clone_size: -; cdr3_nt: TGTGCCAGCAGCCCCCGAGGACAATGGGGCTCACCCCTCCACTTT; cdr3_aa: CASSPRGQWGSPLHF
j_call: TRBJ1-4; v_call: TRBV6-5; d_call: TRBD1; clone_size: -; cdr3_nt: TGTGCCAGCAGTCGGGTAGGACAGGGTACTGAAAAACTGTTTTTT; cdr3_aa: CASSRVGQGTEKLFF
j_call: TRBJ2-5; v_call: TRBV11-3; d_call: TRBD2; clone_size: -; cdr3_nt: TGTGCCAGCAGCTTAGGCACATGGACTAGCGGGGTCCAAGAGACCCAGTACTTC; cdr3_aa: CASSLGTWTSGVQETQYF
j_call: TRBJ1-2; v_call: TRBV7-9; d_call: -; clone_size: few; cdr3_nt: TGTGCCAGCAGCCGGGTGGCTAACTATGGCTACACCTTC; cdr3_aa: CASSRVANYGYTF
j_call: TRBJ1-1; v_call: TRBV18; d_call: TRBD1; clone_size: once; cdr3_nt: TGTGCCAGTAGAATTTACGGGACAGGGGGTGGCACTGAAGCTTTCTTT; cdr3_aa: CASRIYGTGGGTEAFF
j_call: TRBJ2-1; v_call: TRBV7-9; d_call: TRBD2; clone_size: -; cdr3_nt: TGTGCCAGCAGCTCAACGCAAGGACTAGCGGGGGCCACGTACAATGAGCAGTTCTTC; cdr3_aa: CASSSTQGLAGATYNEQFF
j_call: TRBJ2-7; v_call: TRBV24-1; d_call: -; clone_size: -; cdr3_nt: TGTGCCACCAGTGAGCAGGTGCACGAGCAGTACTTC; cdr3_aa: CATSEQVHEQYF
j_call: TRBJ2-6; v_call: TRBV5-4; d_call: -; clone_size: few; cdr3_nt: TGTGCCAGCAGCTTCTGGAGGGTCTCTGGGGCCAACGTCCTGACTTTC; cdr3_aa: CASSFWRVSGANVLTF
j_call: TRBJ2-4; v_call: TRBV24-1; d_call: -; clone_size: once; cdr3_nt: TGTGCCACCAGTGATGCCCAGGGGAACCTAGCCAAAAACATTCAGTACTTC; cdr3_aa: CATSDAQGNLAKNIQYF
j_call: TRBJ1-6; v_call: TRBV21-1; d_call: -; clone_size: -; cdr3_nt: TGTGCCAGCAGATCGGCAGGGGTGGATTCACCCCTCCACTTT; cdr3_aa: CASRSAGVDSPLHF
j_call: TRBJ2-7; v_call: TRBV5-4; d_call: TRBD1; clone_size: -; cdr3_nt: TGTGCCAGCAGTTTTACAGGGGGCGACGAGCAGTACTTC; cdr3_aa: CASSFTGGDEQYF
j_call: TRBJ2-1; v_call: TRBV7-9; d_call: TRBD1; clone_size: -; cdr3_nt: TGTGCCAGCAGCTCGTGGGGCACAGGGGTCGAGCAGTTCTTC; cdr3_aa: CASSSWGTGVEQFF
j_call: TRBJ1-1; v_call: TRBV10-3; d_call: TRBD1; clone_size: -; cdr3_nt: TGTGCCACCCGCAGGGAGTCAGGGGGCACTGAAGCTTTCTTT; cdr3_aa: CATRRESGGTEAFF
j_call: TRBJ2-7; v_call: TRBV5-4; d_call: -; clone_size: once; cdr3_nt: TGTGCCAGCAGCTTGGGGCCATCCCCCTCCTACGAGCAGTACTTC; cdr3_aa: CASSLGPSPSYEQYF
j_call: TRBJ2-5; v_call: TRBV4-1; d_call: TRBD1; clone_size: -; cdr3_nt: TGCGCCAGCAGCCAAGATGAGGGGGCCTTATCGATTAAAGAGACCCAGTACTTC; cdr3_aa: CASSQDEGALSIKETQYF
j_call: TRBJ2-3; v_call: TRBV4-2; d_call: TRBD2; clone_size: -; cdr3_nt: TGTGCCAGCAGCCAAGATGGTATTACTAGCGGGGGTTTTAGCACAGATACGCAGTATTTT; cdr3_aa: CASSQDGITSGGFSTDTQYF
j_call: TRBJ2-7; v_call: TRBV3-1/TRBV3-2; d_call: -; clone_size: -; cdr3_nt: TGTGCCAGCAGCCCTGAACAGAGATACGAGCAGTACTTC; cdr3_aa: CASSPEQRYEQYF
j_call: TRBJ2-5; v_call: TRBV5-1; d_call: TRBD1; clone_size: -; cdr3_nt: TGCGCCAGCAGCTCTTGGGGACAGGGCGAAGAGACCCAGTACTTC; cdr3_aa: CASSSWGQGEETQYF
j_call: TRBJ1-2; v_call: TRBV5-1; d_call: -; clone_size: once; cdr3_nt: TGCGCCAGCAGCTTACAGGGTAACTATGGCTACACCTTC; cdr3_aa: CASSLQGNYGYTF
j_call: TRBJ2-7; v_call: TRBV7-2; d_call: -; clone_size: -; cdr3_nt: TGTACCAGCAGCCCGGGAGTAACGCTCTTCGAGCAGTACTTC; cdr3_aa: CTSSPGVTLFEQYF
j_call: TRBJ2-7; v_call: TRBV4-1; d_call: TRBD1; clone_size: few; cdr3_nt: TGCGCCAGCAGCCAAGGGTGGTCAGGGGGCTCCTACGACGAGCAGTACTTC; cdr3_aa: CASSQGWSGGSYDEQYF
j_call: TRBJ1-1; v_call: TRBV2; d_call: -; clone_size: -; cdr3_nt: TGTGCCAGTGATACTGAGGCTGAAGCTTTCTTT; cdr3_aa: CASDTEAEAFF
j_call: TRBJ1-5; v_call: TRBV2; d_call: -; clone_size: -; cdr3_nt: TGTGCCAGCAAGGGGTCGTCAGGTCAGCCCCAGCATTTT; cdr3_aa: CASKGSSGQPQHF
j_call: TRBJ1-2; v_call: TRBV10-3; d_call: -; clone_size: -; cdr3_nt: TGTGCCATCAGTGACAGGGGTCTTGGCTACACCTTC; cdr3_aa: CAISDRGLGYTF
j_call: TRBJ2-7; v_call: TRBV10-3; d_call: -; clone_size: -; cdr3_nt: TGTGCCATCAGTGATTCTCAGCGACTCTACGAGCAGTACTTC; cdr3_aa: CAISDSQRLYEQYF
j_call: TRBJ2-7; v_call: TRBV6-5; d_call: TRBD1; clone_size: -; cdr3_nt: TGTGCCAGCACCGCGGACAGGGCTACCTACGAGCAGTACTTC; cdr3_aa: CASTADRATYEQYF
j_call: TRBJ2-7; v_call: TRBV7-9; d_call: TRBD1; clone_size: -; cdr3_nt: TGTGCCAGCAGCTCGGGACAGTCCTACGAGCAGTACTTC; cdr3_aa: CASSSGQSYEQYF
j_call: TRBJ2-6; v_call: TRBV27; d_call: -; clone_size: few; cdr3_nt: TGTGCCAGTGCCAAAGCGGCGGGTACCGGGGCCAACGTCCTGACTTTC; cdr3_aa: CASAKAAGTGANVLTF
j_call: TRBJ2-7; v_call: TRBV19; d_call: -; clone_size: -; cdr3_nt: TGTGCCAGTAGTTTGGCCGGGGTCGGCTATGAGCAGTACTTC; cdr3_aa: CASSLAGVGYEQYF
j_call: TRBJ1-3; v_call: TRBV2; d_call: -; clone_size: -; cdr3_nt: TGTGCCAGCAGTAGTGACATGGTAGGAAACACCATATATTTT; cdr3_aa: CASSSDMVGNTIYF
j_call: TRBJ1-1; v_call: TRBV19; d_call: -; clone_size: -; cdr3_nt: TGTGCCAGTAGAAGAAAAGGGGGAGTGAACACTGAAGCTTTCTTT; cdr3_aa: CASRRKGGVNTEAFF
j_call: TRBJ1-1; v_call: TRBV5-1; d_call: -; clone_size: -; cdr3_nt: TGCGCCAGCAGCTTGCAGGCCGCCAACACTGAAGCTTTCTTT; cdr3_aa: CASSLQAANTEAFF
j_call: TRBJ1-1; v_call: TRBV6-5; d_call: -; clone_size: -; cdr3_nt: TGTGCCAGCATCCGGACAGCGATGAACACTGAAGCTTTCTTT; cdr3_aa: CASIRTAMNTEAFF
j_call: TRBJ1-5; v_call: TRBV27; d_call: -; clone_size: -; cdr3_nt: TGTGCCAGCAGTTTAGGGGGGGCTTCTCAGCCCCAGCATTTT; cdr3_aa: CASSLGGASQPQHF
j_call: TRBJ2-2; v_call: TRBV6-2/TRBV6-3; d_call: TRBD1; clone_size: -; cdr3_nt: TGTGCCAGCAGTTACAGGGGACAGTTAGGAACCGGGGAGCTGTTTTTT; cdr3_aa: CASSYRGQLGTGELFF
j_call: TRBJ1-2; v_call: TRBV18; d_call: -; clone_size: -; cdr3_nt: TGTGCCAGCTCACCACTTAAGGTGCAGGGCAACTATGGCTACACCTTC; cdr3_aa: CASSPLKVQGNYGYTF
j_call: TRBJ2-3; v_call: TRBV7-6; d_call: TRBD2; clone_size: -; cdr3_nt: TGTGCCAGCAGCCCACCACGGGGACTAGCGGGGGATATGGCAGATACGCAGTATTTT; cdr3_aa: CASSPPRGLAGDMADTQYF
j_call: TRBJ1-5; v_call: TRBV3-1/TRBV3-2; d_call: TRBD1; clone_size: -; cdr3_nt: TGTGCCAGCAGCCGGCAGGGGGATAGCAATCAGCCCCAGCATTTT; cdr3_aa: CASSRQGDSNQPQHF
j_call: TRBJ1-1; v_call: TRBV30; d_call: -; clone_size: -; cdr3_nt: TGTGCCTGGAGTGTACGTCTAGGGGCAGGCACTGAAGCTTTCTTT; cdr3_aa: CAWSVRLGAGTEAFF
j_call: TRBJ2-7; v_call: TRBV2; d_call: TRBD2; clone_size: -; cdr3_nt: TGTGCCAGCAGAGCAGGACTAGCGGGGGGATACGAGCAGTACTTC; cdr3_aa: CASRAGLAGGYEQYF
j_call: TRBJ2-7; v_call: TRBV6-5; d_call: TRBD1; clone_size: -; cdr3_nt: TGTGCCAGCACAGTTCAGACAGGGGGACCCTACGAGCAGTACTTC; cdr3_aa: CASTVQTGGPYEQYF
j_call: TRBJ1-2; v_call: TRBV5-4; d_call: TRBD1; clone_size: -; cdr3_nt: TGTGCCAGCAGTTCTGCAGGGGGGAACTATGGCTACACCTTC; cdr3_aa: CASSSAGGNYGYTF
j_call: TRBJ2-2; v_call: TRBV6-5; d_call: -; clone_size: -; cdr3_nt: TGTGCCAGCAGTTTTGGTGAGGTTTTCACCGGGGAGCTGTTTTTT; cdr3_aa: CASSFGEVFTGELFF
j_call: TRBJ1-5; v_call: TRBV19; d_call: TRBD1; clone_size: once; cdr3_nt: TGTGCCAGTAGTCTAATGGGACAGGGAGGACAGCCCCAGCATTTT; cdr3_aa: CASSLMGQGGQPQHF
j_call: TRBJ2-7; v_call: TRBV3-1/TRBV3-2; d_call: -; clone_size: once; cdr3_nt: TGTGCCAGCAGCCCAGGATATTCTACCTACGAGCAGTACTTC; cdr3_aa: CASSPGYSTYEQYF
j_call: TRBJ1-2; v_call: TRBV7-8; d_call: TRBD1; clone_size: few; cdr3_nt: TGTGCCAGCAGCTTAGGGACAGGGCATGGCTACACCTTC; cdr3_aa: CASSLGTGHGYTF
j_call: TRBJ1-5; v_call: TRBV25-1; d_call: -; clone_size: few; cdr3_nt: TGTGCCAGCAGTTCAGGGATGAATCAGCCCCAGCATTTT; cdr3_aa: CASSSGMNQPQHF
j_call: TRBJ2-6; v_call: TRBV7-2; d_call: -; clone_size: few; cdr3_nt: TGTGCCAGCAGCTTGCAGGAAAGGGGGGCCAACGTCCTGACTTTC; cdr3_aa: CASSLQERGANVLTF
j_call: TRBJ1-4; v_call: TRBV4-1; d_call: TRBD1; clone_size: -; cdr3_nt: TGCGCCAGCAGCCAAGGACAGGGGTTTGAGAGGAGTGAAAAACTGTTTTTT; cdr3_aa: CASSQGQGFERSEKLFF
j_call: TRBJ1-5; v_call: TRBV7-9; d_call: -; clone_size: -; cdr3_nt: TGTGCCAGCAGCTTAGAGGCGGCAGGCAATCAGCCCCAGCATTTT; cdr3_aa: CASSLEAAGNQPQHF